This is a list of T cell receptor beta chains from one sample in a study of T-cell reconstitution after alpha-beta-depleted transplantation in children. One entry per CDR3 protein results from TCRdb running MiXCR on the PCR reads. The sample lists approximately 97,000 distinct CDR3 sequences; 7% to 8% were seen once. Specimen: PBMCs, collected before TCRalphabeta/CD19-depleted stem cell transplant. The receptors here all came from a boy younger than 10 with acute lymphoblastic leukemia, due to receive a stem cell transplant. Both conserved end residues are part of each CDR3. D genes are given only for firm matches. Clone size is stated in some rows and not others, as once, few, many or a class when expanded.

CDR3aa	CDR3nt	v_gene	abundance	len	j_gene	d_gene
CASSLETGWYEQYF	TGCGCCAGCAGCTTGGAGACAGGGTGGTACGAGCAGTACTTC	TRBV5-1	few	14	TRBJ2-7	TRBD1
CASSPRLESGEQYF	TGTGCCAGCAGTCCTCGTCTTGAATCAGGCGAGCAGTACTTC	TRBV28	many	14	TRBJ2-7	NA
CASSQQEGPPHQHF	TGTGCCAGCAGCCAACAGGAGGGCCCTCCGCACCAGCATTTT	TRBV7-9	many	14	TRBJ1-5	NA
CASSHEGLAGGLDTQYF	TGTGCCAGCAGCCATGAGGGACTAGCGGGGGGGCTAGATACGCAGTATTTT	TRBV4-2	few	17	TRBJ2-3	TRBD2
CASSWRTQNTEAFF	TGTGCCAGCAGCTGGAGGACGCAGAACACTGAAGCTTTCTTT	TRBV7-2	NA	14	TRBJ1-1	NA
CASSMLGTGDQPQHF	TGTGCCAGTAGTATGCTCGGGACAGGGGATCAGCCCCAGCATTTT	TRBV19	NA	15	TRBJ1-5	TRBD1
CASSSRTPSTGELFF	TGTGCCAGCAGTTCCCGGACACCTTCCACCGGGGAGCTGTTTTTT	TRBV6-5	few	15	TRBJ2-2	NA
CSARGPLASSYNEQFF	TGCAGTGCTAGAGGCCCCCTAGCGAGCTCCTACAATGAGCAGTTCTTC	TRBV20-1	many	16	TRBJ2-1	NA
CASSPGQGRETQYF	TGTGCCAGCAGTCCGGGACAGGGCAGGGAGACCCAGTACTTC	TRBV12-3/TRBV12-4	many	14	TRBJ2-5	TRBD1
CASRGLAGEQYF	TGTGCCAGTCGAGGACTAGCGGGCGAGCAGTACTTC	TRBV6-2/TRBV6-3	NA	12	TRBJ2-7	TRBD2
CSALRDRGAEQYF	TGCAGTGCCCTACGGGACAGGGGGGCCGAGCAGTACTTC	TRBV20-1	many	13	TRBJ2-7	TRBD1
CSVEVGIGGSYNEQFF	TGCAGCGTTGAAGTTGGGATAGGGGGCTCCTACAATGAGCAGTTCTTC	TRBV29-1	many	16	TRBJ2-1	NA
CASSPRKAGLNSGNTIYF	TGTGCCAGCTCACCCCGAAAAGCGGGGCTCAACTCTGGAAACACCATATATTTT	TRBV18	many	18	TRBJ1-3	NA
CATRDRVEAFF	TGCGCCACCCGAGACAGGGTTGAAGCTTTCTTT	TRBV10-2	NA	11	TRBJ1-1	TRBD1
CASSPPKGGGAYNEQFF	TGTGCCAGCAGCCCTCCGAAGGGTGGCGGGGCCTACAATGAGCAGTTCTTC	TRBV3-1	many	17	TRBJ2-1	NA
CASSTAGGQETQYF	TGTGCCAGTAGTACTGCGGGGGGGCAAGAGACCCAGTACTTC	TRBV19	few	14	TRBJ2-5	TRBD2
CASSETDYEKLFF	TGTGCCAGCAGCGAGACCGACTATGAAAAACTGTTTTTT	TRBV14	many	13	TRBJ1-4	NA
CATSSEAVGYEQYF	TGTGCCACCAGCAGCGAGGCGGTCGGGTACGAGCAGTACTTC	TRBV15	NA	14	TRBJ2-7	NA
CASSLAQGRTTEAFF	TGCGCCAGCAGCTTGGCGCAGGGGAGGACCACTGAAGCTTTCTTT	TRBV5-1	NA	15	TRBJ1-1	NA
CASARTDSGNTIYF	TGCGCCAGCGCGCGGACGGACTCTGGAAACACCATATATTTT	TRBV5-1	NA	14	TRBJ1-3	NA
CASRSTRDRSGEQYF	TGTGCCAGCAGGTCCACCCGGGACAGGTCCGGCGAGCAGTACTTC	TRBV12-3/TRBV12-4	few	15	TRBJ2-7	TRBD1
CSVDSGGSTDTQYF	TGCAGCGTTGATAGTGGAGGGAGCACAGATACGCAGTATTTT	TRBV29-1	many	14	TRBJ2-3	NA
CASSLAGPTRGLEPQHF	TGTGCCAGCAGCTTGGCCGGGCCGACCCGGGGGTTGGAGCCCCAGCATTTT	TRBV5-6	few	17	TRBJ1-5	NA
CASSFGPSGGGELFF	TGTGCCAGCAGCTTTGGCCCATCCGGGGGCGGGGAGCTGTTTTTT	TRBV5-5	few	15	TRBJ2-2	NA
CASSQAFAGSGEQYF	TGTGCCAGCAGCCAAGCTTTCGCCGGGTCTGGGGAGCAGTACTTC	TRBV3-1	many	15	TRBJ2-7	NA
CASSVVGGKMETQYF	TGTGCCAGCAGCGTCGTGGGGGGCAAAATGGAGACCCAGTACTTC	TRBV9	few	15	TRBJ2-5	NA
CASRNPSGQTNSPLHF	TGTGCCAGCAGAAATCCGTCGGGACAGACTAATTCACCCCTCCACTTT	TRBV2	NA	16	TRBJ1-6	TRBD1
CASGPGRGGTEAFF	TGTGCCAGCGGCCCCGGGAGGGGCGGCACTGAAGCTTTCTTT	TRBV28	NA	14	TRBJ1-1	NA
CASSFRAAGREKLFF	TGTGCCAGCAGTTTCCGGGCCGCTGGGAGGGAAAAACTGTTTTTT	TRBV6-5	NA	15	TRBJ1-4	NA
CATSRSTGADYEQYF	TGTGCCACCAGCAGGTCAACAGGGGCGGACTACGAGCAGTACTTC	TRBV15	NA	15	TRBJ2-7	TRBD1
CASSQDKEGQPQHF	TGTGCCAGCAGCCAAGATAAAGAGGGTCAGCCCCAGCATTTT	TRBV3-1	NA	14	TRBJ1-5	NA